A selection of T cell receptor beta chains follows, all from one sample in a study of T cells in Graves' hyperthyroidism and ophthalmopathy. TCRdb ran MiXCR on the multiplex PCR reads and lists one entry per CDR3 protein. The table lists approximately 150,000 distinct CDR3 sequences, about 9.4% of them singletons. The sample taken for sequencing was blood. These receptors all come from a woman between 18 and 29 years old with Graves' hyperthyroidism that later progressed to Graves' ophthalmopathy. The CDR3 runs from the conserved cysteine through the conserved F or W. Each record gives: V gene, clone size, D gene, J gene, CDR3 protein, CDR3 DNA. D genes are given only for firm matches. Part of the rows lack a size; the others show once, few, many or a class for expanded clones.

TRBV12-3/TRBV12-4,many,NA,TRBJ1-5,CASSPRTYNSNQPQHF,TGTGCCAGCAGCCCAAGGACATATAATAGCAATCAGCCCCAGCATTTT
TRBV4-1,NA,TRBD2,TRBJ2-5,CASSQGGKTSGIPNQETQYF,TGCGCCAGCAGCCAAGGTGGGAAAACTAGCGGGATTCCGAACCAAGAGACCCAGTACTTC
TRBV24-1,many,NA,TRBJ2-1,CATSDFEAGYNEQFF,TGTGCCACCAGTGATTTTGAGGCCGGTTACAATGAGCAGTTCTTC
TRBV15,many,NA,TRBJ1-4,CATSRDEGELEKLFF,TGTGCCACCAGCAGAGATGAGGGGGAGCTTGAAAAACTGTTTTTT
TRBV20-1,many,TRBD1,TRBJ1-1,CSAREQGTGEAFF,TGCAGTGCGCGTGAACAGGGGACTGGTGAAGCTTTCTTT
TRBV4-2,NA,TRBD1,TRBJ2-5,CASSQETGRYQETQYF,TGTGCCAGCAGCCAAGAGACAGGGCGCTACCAAGAGACCCAGTACTTC
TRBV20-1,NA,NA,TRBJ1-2,CSARDLGSYGYTF,TGCAGTGCTAGAGATCTGGGTTCCTATGGCTACACCTTC
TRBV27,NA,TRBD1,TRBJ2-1,CASSFTLGTGAAEQFF,TGTGCCAGCAGTTTTACCCTCGGGACAGGGGCGGCGGAGCAGTTCTTC
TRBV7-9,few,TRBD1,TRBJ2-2,CASSTTGSVTGELFF,TGTGCCAGCAGCACGACAGGGAGCGTAACCGGGGAGCTGTTTTTT
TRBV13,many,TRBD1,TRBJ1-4,CASSEGQNSNEKLFF,TGTGCCAGCAGCGAGGGACAGAATTCTAATGAAAAACTGTTTTTT
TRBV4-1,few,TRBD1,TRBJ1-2,CASSQEGQGNLRGYTF,TGCGCCAGCAGCCAAGAGGGACAGGGTAATCTTCGTGGCTACACCTTC
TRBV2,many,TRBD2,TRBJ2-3,CASRPPLAGGPDTQYF,TGTGCCAGCAGACCCCCACTAGCGGGAGGGCCAGATACGCAGTATTTT
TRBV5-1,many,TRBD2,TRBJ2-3,CASSIAGVSTDTQYF,TGCGCCAGCAGCATAGCGGGAGTAAGCACAGATACGCAGTATTTT
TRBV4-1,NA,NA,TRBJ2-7,CASSARDGSYEQYF,TGCGCCAGCAGCGCCCGGGACGGCTCCTACGAGCAGTACTTC
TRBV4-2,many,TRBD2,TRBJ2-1,CASSQDGTSGYNEQFF,TGTGCCAGCAGCCAAGATGGGACTAGCGGCTACAATGAGCAGTTCTTC
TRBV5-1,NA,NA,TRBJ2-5,CASNLGGDGQTQYF,TGCGCCAGCAACCTAGGGGGGGACGGTCAGACCCAGTACTTC
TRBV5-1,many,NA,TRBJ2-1,CASSKDSYNEQFF,TGCGCCAGCAGCAAGGACAGTTACAATGAGCAGTTCTTC
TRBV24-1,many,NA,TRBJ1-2,CATSDRQGNYGYTF,TGTGCCACCAGTGATCGGCAGGGTAACTATGGCTACACCTTC
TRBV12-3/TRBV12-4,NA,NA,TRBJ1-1,CASSHREGRNTEAFF,TGTGCCAGCAGTCATCGAGAGGGGAGGAACACTGAAGCTTTTTTT
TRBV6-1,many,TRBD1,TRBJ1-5,CASSEMRTGGAGRNQPQHF,TGTGCCAGCAGTGAAATGAGGACAGGGGGCGCGGGTCGCAATCAGCCCCAGCATTTT
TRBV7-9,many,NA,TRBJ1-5,CASSFDASNQPQHF,TGTGCCAGCAGCTTCGACGCCAGCAATCAGCCCCAGCATTTT
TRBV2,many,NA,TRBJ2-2,CASSRTPNTGELFF,TGTGCCAGCAGTAGGACTCCGAACACCGGGGAGCTGTTTTTT
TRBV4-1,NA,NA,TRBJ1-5,CASSQPGQRRDQPQHF,TGCGCCAGCAGCCAACCGGGACAAAGGAGAGATCAGCCCCAGCATTTT
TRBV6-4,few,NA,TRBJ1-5,CASSYGRENQPQHF,TGTGCCAGCAGTTACGGCAGGGAGAATCAGCCCCAGCATTTT
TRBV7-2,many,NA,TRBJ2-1,CASSLAPVINEQFF,TGTGCCAGCAGCTTAGCCCCAGTTATAAATGAGCAGTTCTTC
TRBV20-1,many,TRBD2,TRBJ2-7,CSASAGVRSYEQYF,TGCAGTGCATCAGCGGGAGTTCGCTCCTACGAGCAGTACTTC
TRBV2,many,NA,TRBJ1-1,CASSTDPRSVSTEAFF,TGTGCCAGCAGCACCGATCCCCGCTCAGTCTCAACTGAAGCTTTCTTT
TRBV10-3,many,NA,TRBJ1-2,CAIRGTDYGYTF,TGTGCCATCAGAGGGACGGACTATGGCTACACCTTC
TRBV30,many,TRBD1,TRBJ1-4,CAWSAGQGREKLFF,TGTGCCTGGAGTGCCGGACAGGGTAGAGAAAAACTGTTTTTT